This T cell receptor (beta chain) was documented in a study of T-cell memory formation after mild COVID-19. Study results and limitations: That cross-reactive memory joined was suggested by some responding clones appearing in pre-infection memory. CD4+ contracting clones were found mainly in CM and EM, and CD8+ ones in EMRA.

The germline CDR1 and CDR2 sequences are KGHDR and SFDVKD. This CDR3 is built from 16 residues. V lost 4 bases to trimming and J lost 7 bases; unmatched junction nucleotides: 10. TCRdb processed the 5' RACE reads anew with MiXCR; each CDR3 protein has one entry. The data show about 110,000 distinct CDR3 sequences, with around an eighth seen just once and around 26% held by the top ten. This clonotype was detected a few times. Its antigen remains unknown. Sequencing used PBMCs or a T cell subset sorted from them (not recorded which). This clonotype originated in an adult woman who had mild COVID-19 (a few samples of this study predate the infection). Cell type and time point are not known. The chain joins TRBV24-1 to TRBJ2-1, with 9 bases lining up with TRBD1. CDR3 residues: CATSESGTGMRNEQFF. CDR3 nucleotides: TGTGCCACCAGTGAGTCCGGGACAGGGATGCGTAATGAGCAGTTCTTC.